Shown below are 25 T cell receptor beta chains from a single sample sequenced in a study of blood T cell repertoires in COVID-19. The repertoire was sequenced with immunoSEQ multiplex PCR; TCRdb's copy has only in-frame clones and lacks some. Here the sample spans 250,000 to 300,000 clones, about 81% being singletons. The sample taken for sequencing was PBMCs or T cells enriched from blood (not recorded which). The source of these receptors is a man between 25 and 39 years old with acute COVID-19.

In its sample, this clone was seen a few times. The chain uses TRBV2 and TRBJ1-4; TRBD1 matches 7 bases. V dropped 6 bases and J dropped 7; count of bases not matched to a gene: 14. This CDR3 contains 16 residues. Germline lookup yields CDR1 SNHLY and CDR2 FYNNEI. CDR3 sequence reads: CASSHTYRGRGEKLFF. CDR3 bases: TGTGCCAGCAGCCACACATACAGGGGAAGGGGTGAAAAACTGTTTTTT.

The CDR3 DNA reads TGTGCCAGCAGCGAGAACAGGGAACGGATCGACATTCAGTACTTC. This gives the protein CASSENRERIDIQYF. The chain has TRBV13 and TRBJ2-4, with D tentatively TRBD1 (6 bases). Germline V gives CDR1 PRHDT, CDR2 FYEKMQ (reference sequence). The CDR3 totals 15 residues. The V end was cut by 5 bases, the J end by 8 bases, with 19 bases between.

This clone was seen a handful of times. The chain carries TRBV2 and TRBJ1-4; possibly TRBD1 for D (5 bases). CDR3 length: 14 amino acids. V lost 5 bases and J lost 2, with 9 bases in between. Germline V gene sequence: CDR1 SNHLY, CDR2 FYNNEI. In DNA, the CDR3 is TGTGCCAGCAGTCAACAGGTCACTAATGAAAAACTGTTTTTT. It codes for CASSQQVTNEKLFF.

The chain is built from TRBV6-1 and TRBJ2-1; no firm D call. The CDR3 is made up of 11 amino acids. V lost 3 bases and J lost 8, with 5 bases in between. The germline CDR1 and CDR2 sequences are MNHNS and SASEGT. The CDR3 is CASSDVYEQFF. Written as DNA, the CDR3 is TGTGCCAGCAGTGATGTATATGAGCAGTTCTTC.

The chain has TRBV7-2 and TRBJ1-6; 7 bases match TRBD1. The CDR3 runs to 12 residues. Germline-derived CDR1 and CDR2 are SGHTA and FQGNSA. Trimming at V came to 7 bases and at J to 7 bases, leaving 1 base not matched to a gene. CDR3 bases: TGTGCCAGCAAACAGGGGAATTCACCCCTCCACTTT. It encodes CASKQGNSPLHF.

The genes are TRBV19 and TRBJ1-2, with a possible D match to TRBD1 (6 bases). CDR1 LNHDA and CDR2 SQIVND come from the germline V gene (reference sequence). V was trimmed by 3 bases and J by 4 bases, leaving 15 bases between them. The CDR3 runs 15 residues. The CDR3 reads CASSIQSWDTYGYTF. The CDR3 bases are TGTGCCAGTAGTATTCAGAGTTGGGACACCTATGGCTACACCTTC.

This chain links TRBV3-1 (or the pseudogene TRBV3-2) with TRBJ2-5; possible D gene TRBD2, 6 bases. Trimming pared 4 bases from V and 6 bases from J, leaving 27 bases between. CDR3 length: 18 amino acids. CDR1 and CDR2 (germline): LGHDT, YNNKEL (reference sequence). The CDR3 reads CASSLSLRAGMSEKTQYF. CDR3 in DNA: TGTGCCAGCAGCCTCTCCCTGAGGGCGGGGATGAGTGAGAAGACCCAGTACTTC.

The rearrangement uses TRBV3-1 (or the pseudogene TRBV3-2) and TRBJ1-3; D remains unclear. Germline assignment: CDR1 LGHDT and CDR2 YNNKEL (reference sequence). V lost 4 bases, J lost 3 bases, and 13 bases lay in between. The CDR3 covers 15 residues. The DNA for the CDR3 is TGTGCCAGCAGCCCGCCCCGGCGGGTTGGAAACACCATATATTTT. Protein sequence: CASSPPRRVGNTIYF.

The chain recombines TRBV7-8 with TRBJ2-1; D not resolved. This CDR3 is 12 amino acids long. CDR1 SGHVS and CDR2 FQNEAQ come from the germline V gene. Trimming removed 5 bases from V and 9 bases from J, with 11 bases in between. DNA for the CDR3: TGTGCCAGCAGCCCGGCGGATCCTGAGCAGTTCTTC. Protein sequence: CASSPADPEQFF.

This clone has just one count. The rearrangement uses TRBV18 and TRBJ1-3; 8 nucleotides align to TRBD1. CDR1 and CDR2 from the germline V gene are KGHSH and LQKENI. This CDR3 comprises 15 residues. The V gene end was trimmed by 3 bases and the J gene end by 2 bases; junction bases not matched to a gene: 3. The CDR3 sequence: CASSPRTGTGNTIYF. The CDR3 DNA sequence: TGTGCCAGCTCACCGCGGACAGGGACTGGAAACACCATATATTTT.

The chain links TRBV28 to TRBJ2-7; maybe TRBD2 (5 bases). This CDR3 contains 12 residues. V dropped 2 bases and J dropped 4 bases, with 6 bases sitting between them. Germline-derived CDR1 and CDR2 are MDHEN and SYDVKM. CDR3 sequence (DNA): TGTGCCAGCAGTTTAGGCGGGTACGAGCAGTACGTC. Its protein product is CASSLGGYEQYV.

This chain links TRBV6-5 with TRBJ1-1, with D tentatively TRBD1 (5 bases). The germline V and J ends were trimmed by 6 bases and 0 bases, with 11 bases remaining between them. The CDR3 sequence is 14 residues long. The V gene's germline CDR1 is MNHEY and CDR2 SVGAGI. The CDR3 sequence: CASRAGGVNTEAFF. Written as DNA, the CDR3 is TGTGCCAGCAGAGCGGGGGGAGTGAACACTGAAGCTTTCTTT.

Regarding this clone: A read error may account for a junction end that differs from germline. V and J are TRBV5-1 and TRBJ1-4; D possibly corresponds to TRBD1 (6 bases). Germline V gives CDR1 SGHRS, CDR2 YFSETQ. The CDR3 contains 14 residues. The CDR3 here is CASTSGGFGEKLFF. In DNA, the CDR3 is TGTGCCAGCACGAGCGGGGGCTTTGGTGAAAAACTGTTTTTT.

The chain has TRBV24-1 and TRBJ1-5; 7 positions agree with TRBD1. The V segment lost 4 bases and the J segment 7 bases; nucleotides outside the gene matches: 6. The CDR3 contains 14 residues. Per germline, CDR1 KGHDR and CDR2 SFDVKD. The CDR3 DNA reads TGTGCCACCAGTGAGACAGGGAGGTGGCAGCCCCAGCATTTT. Translated: CATSETGRWQPQHF.

This clone was picked up a small number of times. The chain couples TRBV2 to TRBJ1-1, with 9 positions matching TRBD1. Germline assignment: CDR1 SNHLY and CDR2 FYNNEI. The CDR3 covers 14 residues. V lost 6 bases to trimming and J lost 1 base; unmatched junction nucleotides: 3. The CDR3 sequence is CASRSDRGNTEAFF. The DNA of the CDR3 is TGTGCCAGCAGGTCGGACAGGGGGAACACTGAAGCTTTCTTT.

The CDR3: CASSQEEGRNQPQHF. Here the CDR3 DNA reads TGCGCCAGCAGCCAAGAGGAGGGGCGCAATCAGCCCCAGCATTTT. V usage is TRBV4-1 and J usage is TRBJ1-5; a possible D gene is TRBD1 (5 bases). The CDR3 is made up of 15 amino acids. In germline, CDR1 is MGHRA, CDR2 YSYEKL. V was clipped by 0 bases and J by 2 bases, with 8 bases between them.

This chain links TRBV24-1 with TRBJ2-2; 8 bases line up with TRBD2. CDR1 and CDR2 from the germline V gene are KGHDR and SFDVKD. Losses at the gene ends were 2 bases for V and 10 bases for J; bases not matched to a gene: 8. The CDR3 spans 15 residues. CDR3 coding DNA: TGTGCCACCAGTGATTCCATCGGGGGGGGTTTGGAGCTGTTTTTT. This translates into CATSDSIGGGLELFF.

This chain links TRBV7-9 with TRBJ1-1; D remains unclear. Trimming removed 7 bases at V and 1 base at J, with 10 bases between. This CDR3 is built from 13 residues. Germline V gene data show CDR1 as SEHNR and CDR2 as FQNEAQ (reference sequence). In DNA, the CDR3 is TGTGCCAGCAACAGAGAAGAGAACACTGAAGCTTTCTTT. This gives the protein CASNREENTEAFF.

This chain joins TRBV18 and TRBJ1-2, with 8 bases identical to TRBD1. This CDR3 has 17 residues. The V gene's germline CDR1 is KGHSH and CDR2 LQKENI. V shed 2 bases, J shed 3 bases, and the junction held 11 bases outside the gene matches. DNA of the CDR3: TGTGCCAGCTCACCAGCAATTCAGGGGGCGCGCGACTATGGCTACACCTTC. Its translation: CASSPAIQGARDYGYTF.

The chain couples TRBV4-1 to TRBJ2-1; TRBD1 agrees at 7 bases. This CDR3 has 15 amino acids. Germline CDR1 is MGHRA and CDR2 is YSYEKL. Trimming took 4 bases from V and 7 from J; bases not matched to a gene: 10. The CDR3 coding sequence is TGCGCCAGCAGCCGGTCGACAGGGACGGTGAATGAGCAGTTCTTC. This encodes CASSRSTGTVNEQFF.

V gene TRBV5-5 combines with J gene TRBJ1-1; TRBD1 is a possible D gene (6 bases). CDR1 and CDR2 from the germline V gene are SGHKS and YYEKEE (reference sequence). Trimming removed 5 bases from V and 5 bases from J, with 16 bases in between. This CDR3 region has 14 residues. CDR3 nucleotides: TGTGCCAGCAGGTCACAGGGAAGCTTGACTGAAGCTTTCTTT. This translates into CASRSQGSLTEAFF.

The V gene is TRBV19, the J gene TRBJ1-2; 7 positions agree with TRBD1. The germline V gene encodes CDR1 LNHDA and CDR2 SQIVND (reference sequence). Germline trimming cut 3 bases from V and 4 bases from J; bases unmatched to any gene: 5. The CDR3 is made up of 14 amino acids. The CDR3 sequence is CASSMMTGTYGYTF. The CDR3 DNA reads TGTGCCAGTAGTATGATGACAGGGACCTATGGCTACACCTTC.

This chain links TRBV28 with TRBJ1-1; 7 bases fit TRBD1. The CDR3 covers 15 residues. Germline assignment: CDR1 MDHEN and CDR2 SYDVKM. V gave up 6 bases and J gave up 4 bases; unmatched junction bases: 11. The DNA for the CDR3 is TGTGCCAGCAGCTATCCAGGGGGTACAGGCACTGAAGCTTTCTTT. This codes for CASSYPGGTGTEAFF.

The chain recombines TRBV28 with TRBJ2-1; 8 bases fit TRBD1. From germline, CDR1 is MDHEN and CDR2 SYDVKM. CDR3 length: 15 amino acids. V shed 8 bases, J shed 7 bases, and the junction held 13 bases outside the gene matches. The CDR3 loop is CASGRGQGGMNEQFF. In DNA, the CDR3 is TGTGCCAGCGGCCGAGGACAGGGCGGGATGAATGAGCAGTTCTTC.

The V and J genes are TRBV6-5 and TRBJ1-2; possible D gene TRBD1, 6 bases. CDR1 and CDR2 (germline): MNHEY, SVGAGI. The V end was cut by 6 bases, the J end by 3 bases, with 14 bases between. CDR3 size: 14 residues. CDR3 protein: CASRNRGGDYGYTF. CDR3 nucleotide sequence: TGTGCCAGCAGGAATCGGGGGGGCGACTATGGCTACACCTTC.